This T cell receptor (beta chain) was profiled in a study of T cells in Graves' hyperthyroidism and ophthalmopathy. V gave up 5 bases and J gave up 0 bases; unmatched junction bases: 6. There are 15 residues in the CDR3. The germline V gene encodes CDR1 MDHEN and CDR2 SYDVKM. The source material, RNA transcripts, was used to amplify TCR beta CDR3 regions. The study used the HTBI primer set for a first-round RT-PCR of the TCR CDR3. TCRdb ran MiXCR on the multiplex PCR reads and lists one entry per CDR3 protein. The profile shows 550,000 to 800,000 distinct CDR3 sequences, 15% to 20% of them singletons. Disease duration under 2 months; hyperthyroidism patients were aged 18 to 65. This clonotype was found many times.

The rearrangement links TRBV28 to TRBJ2-5, with 7 positions matching TRBD1. The sample consisted of blood. This TCR was sampled from a man in his late teens or twenties with Graves' hyperthyroidism. For the CDR3, the DNA is TGTGCCAGCAGTCTGACAGGGACCTACCAAGAGACCCAGTACTTC. The encoded protein is CASSLTGTYQETQYF.